This TCR beta chain originates from a study of blood T cell repertoires in COVID-19. Produced via immunoSEQ multiplex PCR; TCRdb's table is partial and in-frame only. The sample consists of approximately 500,000 clones, 89% of them appearing once. Germline CDR1 reads LNHNV; CDR2 reads YYDKDF (reference sequence). Trimming stripped 0 bases from V and 3 bases from J, with 9 bases between. CDR3 size: 14 residues. The source of this sequence is a man younger than 35 with COVID-19, enrolled during active disease. The source material was peripheral blood. V gene TRBV15 combines with J gene TRBJ2-7; D gene uncertain. This chain's CDR3 is CATSRDRLGYEQYF. CDR3 nucleotides: TGTGCCACCAGCAGAGATAGACTCGGCTACGAGCAGTACTTC. Supplemented by reference TRBV15 and TRBJ2-7, the full variable domain reads DAMVIQNPRYQVTQFGKPVTLSCSQTLNHNVMYWYQQKSSQAPKLLFHYYDKDFNNEADTPDNFQSRRPNTSFCFLDIRSPGLGDTAMYLCATSRDRLGYEQYFGPGTRLTVT.